Each of the 25 T cell receptor beta chains below was sequenced from the same sample in a study of blood T cell repertoires in COVID-19. Using immunoSEQ multiplex PCR, the repertoire was profiled, and TCRdb retains in-frame clones only, with some absent. The table includes about 190,000 clones, about 93% detected once. Input material: peripheral blood. The receptors derive from a man aged 45 to 65 with acute or convalescent COVID-19.

CDR3 sequence (DNA): TGTGCCAGCAGCCCGACGGGGGATGACGAGCAGTACTTC. Its translation: CASSPTGDDEQYF. The V call is TRBV3-1 (or the pseudogene TRBV3-2), the J call TRBJ2-7; possibly TRBD2 for D (6 bases). Germline CDR1 LGHDT, CDR2 YNNKEL (reference sequence). The CDR3 runs to 13 residues. The V end lost 4 bases, the J end lost 5 bases, and 12 bases lay between the germline ends.

The J gene is TRBJ1-4, the V gene TRBV28; D possibly corresponds to TRBD1 (6 bases). Trimming shortened V by 1 base and J by 11 bases, and 14 bases separated the two germline ends. CDR3 length: 14 residues. CDR1 and CDR2 (germline): MDHEN, SYDVKM. The CDR3 sequence: CASSLLGAGVKLFF. CDR3 nucleotide sequence: TGTGCCAGCAGTTTATTAGGGGCAGGGGTGAAACTGTTTTTT.

This chain links TRBV29-1 with TRBJ2-2, with TRBD1 identical over 7 bases. The CDR3 is 12 amino acids. The germline CDR1 and CDR2 sequences are SQVTM and ANQGSEA. V shed 4 bases and J 4 bases; nucleotides not matched to a gene: 0. CDR3 sequence: CSVAGGTGELFF. The CDR3 DNA follows: TGCAGCGTTGCAGGGGGCACCGGGGAGCTGTTTTTT.

This chain joins TRBV3-1 (or the pseudogene TRBV3-2) and TRBJ2-1; 15 positions match TRBD2. J lost 6 bases, V lost 2 bases, and 8 bases had no gene match. The germline V gene encodes CDR1 LGHDT and CDR2 YNNKEL (reference sequence). The CDR3 totals 18 residues. CDR3: CASSQPGLAGGPGNEQFF. The DNA of the CDR3 is TGTGCCAGCAGCCAACCTGGACTAGCGGGAGGGCCGGGCAATGAGCAGTTCTTC.

This chain links TRBV18 with TRBJ2-7, with 8 bases fitting TRBD1. Trimming at V came to 6 bases and at J to 2 bases, leaving 9 bases not matched to a gene. The V gene's germline CDR1 is KGHSH and CDR2 LQKENI. CDR3 size: 15 residues. This CDR3 is CASSQQGDRPYEQYV. In DNA form, the CDR3 reads TGTGCCAGCTCCCAACAGGGGGATCGACCCTACGAGCAGTACGTC.

V and J are TRBV28 and TRBJ2-3; 8 bases agree with TRBD1. The CDR3 contains 15 residues. Germline trimming cut 5 bases from V and 5 bases from J; bases unmatched to any gene: 9. Germline V gene data show CDR1 as MDHEN and CDR2 as SYDVKM. CDR3 coding DNA: TGTGCCAGCAGTCGACAGGGGATTCGGGGAGATACGCAGTATTTT. Residues: CASSRQGIRGDTQYF.

The rearrangement joins TRBV28 to TRBJ2-5; D unclear. V was clipped by 2 bases and J by 5 bases, with 12 bases between them. CDR3 length equals 14 residues. CDR1 MDHEN and CDR2 SYDVKM come from the germline V gene. CDR3: CASSLDSGGETQYF. CDR3 nucleotides: TGTGCCAGCAGTTTAGATTCGGGTGGCGAGACCCAGTACTTC.

V is TRBV28 and J is TRBJ2-1; 15 bases are a match to TRBD2. Germline V gene lookup returns CDR1 MDHEN and CDR2 SYDVKM. V trimming: 2 bases; J trimming: 7 bases; junction bases outside the gene matches: 6. The CDR3 is 17 residues long. The CDR3 region has the DNA TGTGCCAGCAGTTTACCCGGGACTAGCGGGAGGAAAAATGAGCAGTTCTTC. It yields the protein CASSLPGTSGRKNEQFF.

This clone showed up just once. The chain joins TRBV4-1 to TRBJ2-3, with D maybe TRBD2 (6 bases). The CDR3 spans 18 residues. Trimming took off 0 bases at V and 0 bases at J, with 16 bases between the two ends. The germline V gene has CDR1 MGHRA and CDR2 YSYEKL. CDR3 region: CASSQDWVADDSTDTQYF. Written as DNA, the CDR3 is TGCGCCAGCAGCCAAGACTGGGTAGCGGACGATAGCACAGATACGCAGTATTTT.

The CDR3 loop reads CASRQMRNTEAFF. CDR3 DNA sequence: TGCGCCAGCCGACAGATGCGGAACACTGAAGCTTTCTTT. The V gene is TRBV5-1, the J gene TRBJ1-1; D is perhaps TRBD1 (5 bases). The CDR3 runs 13 residues. Germline V gene sequence: CDR1 SGHRS, CDR2 YFSETQ. Trimming took off 7 bases at V and 1 base at J, with 11 bases between the two ends.

The J gene is TRBJ1-6, the V gene TRBV5-6; 7 positions match TRBD1. The CDR3 runs 14 residues. V was clipped by 4 bases and J by 8 bases; unmatched bases: 6. The V gene's germline CDR1 is SGHDT and CDR2 YYEEEE. This CDR3 is CASSDDRVDSPLHF. CDR3 nucleotide sequence: TGTGCCAGCAGCGATGACAGGGTAGATTCACCCCTCCACTTT.

The V and J genes are TRBV7-6 and TRBJ1-5; 9 bases match TRBD1. Germline V gene sequence: CDR1 SGHVS, CDR2 FNYEAQ. The V gene end was trimmed by 5 bases and the J gene end by 7 bases; junction bases not matched to a gene: 3. This CDR3 is 13 amino acids long. The DNA for the CDR3 is TGTGCCAGCAGCACAGGGGGCGGCCAGCCCCAGCATTTT. Its protein product is CASSTGGGQPQHF.

The chain uses TRBV28 and TRBJ2-3; perhaps TRBD1 as D (6 bases). Per the germline V gene, CDR1 is MDHEN and CDR2 is SYDVKM. Trimming left V 5 bases short and J 6 bases short, with 12 bases between. The CDR3 is 13 residues long. CDR3 sequence: CASSRQVKDTQYF. CDR3 DNA sequence: TGTGCCAGCAGTCGACAGGTGAAGGATACGCAGTATTTT.

Written as DNA, the CDR3 is TGTGCCAGTAGTATGGCCCAGGGGAGTTTGGGCACTGAAGCTTTCTTT. This gives the protein CASSMAQGSLGTEAFF. This chain connects TRBV19 to TRBJ1-1; D is possibly TRBD1 (6 bases). Germline V CDR1 and CDR2: LNHDA, SQIVND (reference sequence). Trimming stripped 3 bases from V and 4 bases from J, with 18 bases between. The CDR3 has 16 residues.

V gene TRBV27 combines with J gene TRBJ2-1, with 7 nucleotides matching TRBD2. CDR3 length: 17 residues. In germline, CDR1 is MNHEY, CDR2 SMNVEV (reference sequence). The trim removed 3 bases at V and 0 bases at J, leaving 8 bases unmatched. The CDR3 is CASSLIPGGSSYNEQFF. CDR3 sequence (DNA): TGTGCCAGCAGTTTGATCCCCGGGGGGAGCTCCTACAATGAGCAGTTCTTC.

This sequence joins TRBV14 and TRBJ2-1; TRBD2 is a possible D gene (6 bases). V lost 4 bases and J lost 4, with 17 bases in between. This CDR3 comprises 16 residues. Germline lookup yields CDR1 SGHDN and CDR2 FVKESK. DNA for the CDR3: TGTGCCAGCAGCCCCTTTTCGCTAGCGTATTACAATGAGCAGTTCTTC. Its translation is CASSPFSLAYYNEQFF.

The chain combines TRBV5-1 with TRBJ1-3, with D possibly being TRBD1 (5 bases). CDR1 is SGHRS and CDR2 is YFSETQ in the germline V gene. V shed 1 base and J shed 4 bases, with 12 bases lying between them. The length of the CDR3 is 15 residues. Written as DNA, the CDR3 is TGCGCCAGCAGCTTGAATCAGGGAGGGGGAAACACCATATATTTT. Amino acid sequence: CASSLNQGGGNTIYF.

This rearrangement joins TRBV28 to TRBJ1-6, with no clear D. CDR1 MDHEN and CDR2 SYDVKM come from the germline V gene. V lost 2 bases and J lost 7, with 3 bases in between. This CDR3 region has 12 residues. CDR3 nucleotides: TGTGCCAGCAGTTTACCAAATTCACCCCTCCACTTT. It is translated as CASSLPNSPLHF.

The chain uses TRBV18 and TRBJ1-1; 8 nucleotides agree with TRBD1. CDR3 length: 16 amino acids. V was pared by 3 bases and J by 0 bases, with 6 bases of the junction left unmatched. Germline loops: CDR1 KGHSH, CDR2 LQKENI. The CDR3 nucleotides read TGTGCCAGCTCACCCGGACAGGGCGCGTTGAACACTGAAGCTTTCTTT. It translates to CASSPGQGALNTEAFF.

The V gene is TRBV28, the J gene TRBJ1-6; 10 positions match TRBD1. Germline trimming cut 4 bases from V and 9 bases from J; bases unmatched to any gene: 6. Germline V gene data show CDR1 as MDHEN and CDR2 as SYDVKM. The CDR3 totals 15 residues. Written as DNA, the CDR3 is TGTGCCAGCAGTTCAGGACAGGGGGGGTTTTCACCCCTCCACTTT. This translates into CASSSGQGGFSPLHF. Drawing the rest from reference TRBV28 and TRBJ1-6, the complete variable domain is DVKVTQSSRYLVKRTGEKVFLECVQDMDHENMFWYRQDPGLGLRLIYFSYDVKMKEKGDIPEGYSVSREKKERFSLILESASTNQTSMYLCASSSGQGGFSPLHFGNGTRLTVT.

For the CDR3, the DNA is TGCAGTCCACTATATGAGCATGAGCAGTTCTTC. It specifies CSPLYEHEQFF. V usage is TRBV20-1 and J usage is TRBJ2-1; D remains ambiguous. The CDR3 has 11 residues. V lost 8 bases to trimming and J lost 8 bases, with 13 bases between them. Germline CDR1 is DFQATT and CDR2 is SNEGSKA (reference sequence).

This clone turned up a few times. The genes are TRBV5-1 and TRBJ2-1, with a weak D call TRBD2 (6 bases). Germline CDR1 SGHRS, CDR2 YFSETQ. This CDR3 has 15 residues. V gave up 0 bases and J gave up 3 bases, with 10 bases separating them. The CDR3: CASSLDGGLYNEQFF. The CDR3 DNA reads TGCGCCAGCAGCTTGGATGGAGGGCTCTACAATGAGCAGTTCTTC.

CDR3 coding DNA: TGTGCCAGCAGCCCAACCGACAGGGTGTTTTTT. Protein sequence: CASSPTDRVFF. V and J are TRBV2 and TRBJ1-4; TRBD1 agrees at 7 bases. With V trimmed by 6 bases and J by 15 bases, 7 bases remained unmatched. This CDR3 comprises 11 residues. Per germline, CDR1 SNHLY and CDR2 FYNNEI.

The rearrangement uses TRBV19 and TRBJ1-1, with a weak D call TRBD1 (5 bases). Trimming took 4 bases from V and 6 from J, leaving 15 bases between them. Germline CDR1 and CDR2: LNHDA and SQIVND (reference sequence). This CDR3 comprises 14 residues. CDR3 loop: CASSSRAGDAEAFF. The CDR3 nucleotides read TGTGCCAGTAGTAGCAGGGCGGGAGACGCTGAAGCTTTCTTT.

This chain uses TRBV24-1 with TRBJ2-2; no reliable D call. The CDR3 consists of 11 residues. V lost 0 bases, J lost 10 bases, and 2 bases lay in between. Germline V gene data show CDR1 as KGHDR and CDR2 as SFDVKD. CDR3 coding DNA: TGTGCCACCAGTGATTTGCAGGAGCTGTTTTTT. This sequence encodes CATSDLQELFF.